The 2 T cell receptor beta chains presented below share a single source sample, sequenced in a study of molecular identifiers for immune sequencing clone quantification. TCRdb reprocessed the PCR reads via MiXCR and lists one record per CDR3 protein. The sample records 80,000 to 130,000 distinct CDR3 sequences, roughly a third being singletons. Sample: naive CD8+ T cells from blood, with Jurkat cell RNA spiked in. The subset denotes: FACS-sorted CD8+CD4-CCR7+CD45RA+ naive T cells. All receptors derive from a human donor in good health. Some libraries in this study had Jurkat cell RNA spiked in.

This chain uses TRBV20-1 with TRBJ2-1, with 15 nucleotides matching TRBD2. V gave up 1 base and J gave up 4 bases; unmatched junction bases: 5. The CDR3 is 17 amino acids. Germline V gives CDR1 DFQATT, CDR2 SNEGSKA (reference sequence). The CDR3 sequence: CSARGGTSGRWYNEQFF. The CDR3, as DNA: TGCAGTGCTAGAGGCGGGACTAGCGGGAGGTGGTACAATGAGCAGTTCTTC.

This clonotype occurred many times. CDR3 sequence: CASSGTNLRPFF. For the CDR3, the DNA is TGTGCCAGCAGCGGAACTAACTTGCGCCCGTTCTTC. The J gene is TRBJ2-1, the V gene TRBV5-6; D is ambiguous. Between the trimmed V and J ends, which lost 4 bases and 15 bases, there was a span of 17 bases. The CDR3 length is 12 residues. Germline V CDR1 and CDR2: SGHDT, YYEEEE.